What follows describes a single T cell receptor beta chain. Its antigen is currently unknown. This CDR3 is 18 amino acids long. The germline gives CDR1 SGHVS, CDR2 FNYEAQ. The V end was cut by 1 base, the J end by 1 base, with 16 bases between. This table comes from immunoSEQ multiplex PCR, and its TCRdb copy is limited to in-frame clones, with some not included. The table has about 89,000 clones, 90% to 95% seen once. The sample comes from a study of graft-versus-host responses after intestinal transplantation. Study outcomes and limitations: Levels of circulating GvH clones at their peak were associated with early post-transplant HvG declines.

This TCR was sampled from a human donor who received an intestinal transplant. Sequenced material: unstimulated CD8+ T cells sorted from spleen or lymph node cells, taken before intestinal transplant. The V call is TRBV7-6, the J call TRBJ2-2; no definite D call. In DNA, the CDR3 is TGTGCCAGCAGCTTAGAGTTCGAGGCAGAAGTGAACACCGGGGAGCTGTTTTTT. It specifies CASSLEFEAEVNTGELFF.